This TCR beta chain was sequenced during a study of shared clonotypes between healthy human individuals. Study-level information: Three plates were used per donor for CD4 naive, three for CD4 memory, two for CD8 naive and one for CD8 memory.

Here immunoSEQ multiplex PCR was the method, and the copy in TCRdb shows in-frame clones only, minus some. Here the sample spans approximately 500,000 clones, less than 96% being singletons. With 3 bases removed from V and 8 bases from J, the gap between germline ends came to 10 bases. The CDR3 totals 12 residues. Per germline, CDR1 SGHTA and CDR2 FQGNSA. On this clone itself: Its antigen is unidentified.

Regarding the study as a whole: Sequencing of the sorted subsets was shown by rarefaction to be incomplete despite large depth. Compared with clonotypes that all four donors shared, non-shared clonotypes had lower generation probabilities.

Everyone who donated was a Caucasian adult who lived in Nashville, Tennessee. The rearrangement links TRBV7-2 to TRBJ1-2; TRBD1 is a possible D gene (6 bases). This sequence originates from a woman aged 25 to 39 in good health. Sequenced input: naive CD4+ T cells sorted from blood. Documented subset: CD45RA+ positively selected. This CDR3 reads CASSLGARGYTF. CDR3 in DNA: TGTGCCAGCAGCTTGGGGGCGCGGGGCTACACCTTC.